This section outlines one T cell receptor beta chain sequence together with its context. V was trimmed by 0 bases and J by 5 bases, leaving 11 bases between them. Germline V gene data show CDR1 as SGHNT and CDR2 as YYREEE (reference sequence). The CDR3 has 14 residues. The sample originates from a study of blood T cell repertoires in COVID-19. The assay was immunoSEQ multiplex PCR, and TCRdb's table has in-frame clones only and misses some. The profile shows 95,000 to 150,000 clones, 80% to 85% of them singletons. Participants came from roughly 23 US areas, aged about 18 to 90 years. Assignments of participants to cohorts depended upon their own reported clinical history.

This TCR derives from a woman under 40 who had recovered from COVID-19. V and J are TRBV5-4 and TRBJ1-1; a weak D match, TRBD1 (6 bases). Material: PBMCs or T cells enriched from blood (not recorded which). In nucleotides, the CDR3 is TGTGCCAGCAGCTTGGGAGGGGGACGGACTGAAGCTTTCTTT. Its protein is CASSLGGGRTEAFF.